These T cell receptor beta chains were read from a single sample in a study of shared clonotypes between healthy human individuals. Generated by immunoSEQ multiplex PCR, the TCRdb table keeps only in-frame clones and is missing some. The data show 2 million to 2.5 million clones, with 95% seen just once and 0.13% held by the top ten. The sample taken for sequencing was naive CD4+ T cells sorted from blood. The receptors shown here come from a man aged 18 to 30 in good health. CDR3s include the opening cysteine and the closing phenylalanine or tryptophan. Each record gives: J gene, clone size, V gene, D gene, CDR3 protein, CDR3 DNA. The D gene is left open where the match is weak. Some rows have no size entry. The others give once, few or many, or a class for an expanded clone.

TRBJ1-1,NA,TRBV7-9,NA,CASSLQGLEVQPEAFF,TGTGCCAGCAGCTTACAGGGGCTGGAGGTTCAACCTGAAGCTTTCTTT
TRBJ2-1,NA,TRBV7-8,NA,CASSLRDFYNEQFF,TGTGCCAGCAGCCTCCGGGACTTCTACAATGAGCAGTTCTTC
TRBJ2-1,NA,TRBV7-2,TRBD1,CASSATRDSWYNEQFF,TGTGCCAGCAGCGCAACCCGGGACAGCTGGTACAATGAGCAGTTCTTC
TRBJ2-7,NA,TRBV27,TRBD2,CASSRRDYAYEQYF,TGTGCCAGCAGTCGTCGGGACTACGCCTACGAGCAGTACTTC
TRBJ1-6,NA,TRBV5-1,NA,CASSLAFGNLNSPLHF,TGCGCCAGCAGCTTGGCCTTTGGGAATCTTAATTCACCCCTCCACTTT
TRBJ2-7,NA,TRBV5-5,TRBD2,CASSSILAGVNEQYF,TGTGCCAGCAGCTCCATCCTAGCGGGAGTTAACGAGCAGTACTTC
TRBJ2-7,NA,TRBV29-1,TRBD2,CSVGYFGGYTYEQYF,TGCAGCGTTGGTTATTTCGGGGGGTACACCTACGAGCAGTACTTC
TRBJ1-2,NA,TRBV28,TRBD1,CASSFRQGLYYGYTF,TGTGCCAGCAGTTTTAGACAGGGCCTCTACTATGGCTACACCTTC
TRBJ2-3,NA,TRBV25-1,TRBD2,CASRPSGGTDTQYF,TGTGCCAGCAGACCTAGCGGGGGGACAGATACGCAGTATTTT
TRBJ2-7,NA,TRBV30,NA,CAWSVSGAWGMDEQYF,TGTGCCTGGAGTGTAAGCGGCGCCTGGGGCATGGACGAGCAGTACTTC
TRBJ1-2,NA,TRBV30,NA,CAWSAQGWGYTF,TGTGCCTGGAGTGCACAGGGATGGGGCTACACCTTC
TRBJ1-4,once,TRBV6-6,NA,CASSPGGSNEKLFF,TGTGCCAGCAGTCCAGGAGGGAGTAATGAAAAACTGTTTTTT
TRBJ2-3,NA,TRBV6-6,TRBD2,CASSGTMEDTQYF,TGTGCCAGCAGCGGGACTATGGAAGATACGCAGTATTTT
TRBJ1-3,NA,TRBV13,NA,CASSPPGRSTIYF,TGTGCCAGCAGCCCCCCTGGAAGAAGCACCATATATTTT
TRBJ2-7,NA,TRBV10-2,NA,CASSERVLGGSFIYEQYF,TGCGCCAGCAGTGAAAGAGTCCTAGGCGGCAGTTTTATCTACGAGCAGTACTTC
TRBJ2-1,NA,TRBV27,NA,CASSSGLDGVQFF,TGTGCCAGCAGTTCAGGACTGGACGGCGTGCAGTTCTTC
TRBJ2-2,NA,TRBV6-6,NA,CASTGTRAGELFF,TGTGCCAGCACCGGGACCAGGGCCGGGGAGCTGTTTTTT
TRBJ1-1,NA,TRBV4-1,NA,CASSQTGSQGKTEAFF,TGCGCCAGCAGCCAAACAGGATCCCAAGGAAAAACTGAGGCTTTCTTT
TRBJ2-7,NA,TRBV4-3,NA,CASSQEVRYEQYF,TGCGCCAGCAGCCAAGAGGTACGATACGAGCAGTACTTC
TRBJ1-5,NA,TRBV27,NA,CASSELGSSNQPQHF,TGTGCCAGCAGTGAGCTGGGAAGCAGCAATCAGCCCCAGCATTTT
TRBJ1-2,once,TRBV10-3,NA,CAINTVNYGYTF,TGTGCCATCAATACGGTCAACTATGGCTACACCTTC
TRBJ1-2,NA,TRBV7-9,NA,CASIYLTGAPNYGYTF,TGTGCCAGCATCTATCTTACAGGAGCCCCTAACTATGGCTACACCTTC
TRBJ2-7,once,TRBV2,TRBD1,CASILGQGRYEQYF,TGTGCCAGCATATTGGGACAGGGTCGATACGAGCAGTACTTC
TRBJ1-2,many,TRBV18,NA,CASSPPGFYGYTF,TGTGCCAGCTCACCACCTGGATTCTATGGCTACACCTTC
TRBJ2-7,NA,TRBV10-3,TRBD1,CAINRGTGGVNEQYF,TGTGCCATCAATCGAGGGACAGGGGGTGTCAACGAGCAGTACTTC
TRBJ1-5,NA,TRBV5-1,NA,CASSLEGHYNQPQHF,TGCGCCAGCAGCTTGGAGGGACACTACAATCAGCCCCAGCATTTT
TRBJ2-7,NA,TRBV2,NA,CASRAQAGSYEQYF,TGTGCCAGCAGGGCACAGGCTGGATCCTACGAGCAGTACTTC
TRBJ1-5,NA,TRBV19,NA,CAISMSNQPQHF,TGTGCCATTAGCATGAGCAATCAGCCCCAGCATTTT
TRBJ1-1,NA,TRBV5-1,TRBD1,CASSMDRQNTEAFF,TGCGCCAGCAGCATGGACAGGCAGAACACTGAAGCTTTCTTT
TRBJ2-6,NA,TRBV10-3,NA,CAISPFSGYSGANVLTF,TGTGCCATCAGTCCCTTTTCGGGGTACTCTGGGGCCAACGTCCTGACTTTC
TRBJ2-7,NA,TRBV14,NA,CASGGQGYEQYF,TGTGCCAGCGGCGGGCAGGGTTACGAGCAGTACTTC
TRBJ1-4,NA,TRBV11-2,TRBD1,CASSIRTGGVEKLFF,TGTGCCAGCAGCATCAGGACAGGGGGAGTCGAAAAACTGTTTTTT
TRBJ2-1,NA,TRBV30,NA,CALKRDSLHNEQFF,TGTGCCTTAAAAAGGGACTCCCTCCACAATGAGCAGTTCTTC
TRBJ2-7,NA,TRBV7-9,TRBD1,CASSHLTGGLYEQYF,TGTGCCAGCAGCCACCTGACAGGGGGCCTCTACGAGCAGTACTTC
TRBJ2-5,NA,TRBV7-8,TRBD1,CASSLGWGQGMETQYF,TGTGCCAGCAGCTTGGGATGGGGACAGGGGATGGAGACCCAGTACTTC
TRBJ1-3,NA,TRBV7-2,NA,CASSVTGSGNTIYF,TGTGCCAGCAGCGTCACAGGGTCTGGAAACACCATATATTTT
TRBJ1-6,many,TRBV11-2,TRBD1,CASNGQGAGSPLHF,TGTGCCAGCAACGGACAGGGAGCGGGATCACCCCTCCACTTT
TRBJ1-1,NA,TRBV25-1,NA,CASSEAAGNTEAFF,TGTGCCAGCAGTGAAGCGGCAGGGAACACTGAAGCTTTCTTT
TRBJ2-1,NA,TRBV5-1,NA,CASSLSGGASNEQFF,TGCGCCAGCAGCTTGTCCGGCGGGGCCTCCAATGAGCAGTTCTTC
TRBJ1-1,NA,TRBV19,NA,CASSIGGRYTEAFF,TGTGCCAGTAGTATAGGAGGGAGGTACACTGAAGCTTTCTTT
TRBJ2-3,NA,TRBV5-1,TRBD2,CASSQAGALSTDTQYF,TGCGCCAGCAGCCAAGCGGGGGCCCTTAGCACAGATACGCAGTATTTT
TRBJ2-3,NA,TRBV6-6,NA,CASSRDFTDTQYF,TGTGCCAGCAGTCGGGACTTCACAGATACGCAGTATTTT
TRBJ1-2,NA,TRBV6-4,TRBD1,CASSDSIPSGGYGYTF,TGTGCCAGCAGTGACTCGATCCCCTCAGGGGGGTATGGCTACACCTTC
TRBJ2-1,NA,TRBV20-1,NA,CSAGDPTEQFF,TGCAGTGCTGGGGACCCGACTGAGCAGTTCTTC
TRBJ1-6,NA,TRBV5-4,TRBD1,CASSLGGTGGYNSPLHF,TGTGCCAGCAGCTTGGGCGGGACAGGGGGTTACAATTCACCCCTCCACTTT
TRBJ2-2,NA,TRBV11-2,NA,CASRRGTGELFF,TGTGCCAGCCGGAGGGGGACCGGGGAGCTGTTTTTT
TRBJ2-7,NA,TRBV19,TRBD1,CASSRTGGQYF,TGTGCCAGTAGTCGGACAGGCGGGCAGTACTTC
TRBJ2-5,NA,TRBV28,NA,CASTGIKETQYF,TGTGCCAGCACCGGGATTAAAGAGACCCAGTACTTC
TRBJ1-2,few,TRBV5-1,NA,CASSLDRAPYGYTF,TGCGCCAGCAGCTTGGACAGGGCTCCCTATGGCTACACCTTC
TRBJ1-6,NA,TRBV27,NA,CASSLSSGGSYNSPLHF,TGTGCCAGCAGTTTATCTTCGGGGGGCTCCTATAATTCACCCCTCCACTTT
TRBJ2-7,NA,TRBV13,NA,CASSSNQHYEQYF,TGTGCCAGCAGCTCTAACCAACACTACGAGCAGTACTTC
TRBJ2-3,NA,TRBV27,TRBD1,CASSLSPGTGDTQYF,TGTGCCAGCAGTTTATCTCCAGGGACAGGGGATACGCAGTATTTT